This entry features one T cell receptor (beta chain) sequence. Its target is unknown. The source of the sample is a study of Graves' ophthalmopathy and Graves' hyperthyroidism. Study details: No progression to ophthalmopathy over 18 months defined stable hyperthyroidism.

If patients had other autoimmune diseases, uncontrolled infections, pregnancy or lactation, they were excluded. V shed 6 bases, J shed 4 bases, and the junction held 15 bases outside the gene matches. Germline loops: CDR1 MNHNY, CDR2 SVGAGI (reference sequence). CDR3 length equals 17 residues. Findings of the study overall: From stable hyperthyroidism, ophthalmopathy was separated by a 13-signature model with just under 90% sensitivity and around 80% specificity.

Transcripts of RNA were the source for amplifying TCR beta CDR3 regions. The first round was an RT-PCR with HTBI primers, and the second round was a multiplex PCR. One entry per CDR3 protein results from TCRdb running MiXCR on the multiplex PCR reads. Among around 1,000,000 distinct CDR3 sequences listed, roughly 35% were seen once. The specimen was peripheral blood or thyroid tissue (not recorded which). The genes are TRBV6-6 and TRBJ1-5, with 7 bases that match TRBD1. The sequence was obtained from an adult man with Graves' hyperthyroidism. CDR3 in DNA: TGTGCCAGCAGCCATGCACCCGGACAGGTACGAAATCAGCCCCAGCATTTT. Translating it yields CASSHAPGQVRNQPQHF.